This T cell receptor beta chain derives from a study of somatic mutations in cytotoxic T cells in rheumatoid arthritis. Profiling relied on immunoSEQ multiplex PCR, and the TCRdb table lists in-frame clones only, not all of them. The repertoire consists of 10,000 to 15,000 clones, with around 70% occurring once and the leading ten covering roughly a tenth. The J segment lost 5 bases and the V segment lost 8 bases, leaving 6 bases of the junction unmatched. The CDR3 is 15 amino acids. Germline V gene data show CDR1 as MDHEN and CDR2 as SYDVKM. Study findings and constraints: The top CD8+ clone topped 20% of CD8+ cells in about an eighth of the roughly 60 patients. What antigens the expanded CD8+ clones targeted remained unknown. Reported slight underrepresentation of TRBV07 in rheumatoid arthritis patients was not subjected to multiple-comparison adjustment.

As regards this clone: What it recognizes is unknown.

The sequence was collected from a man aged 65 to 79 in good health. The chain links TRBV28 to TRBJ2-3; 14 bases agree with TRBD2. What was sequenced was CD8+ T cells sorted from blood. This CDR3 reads CASHPGLAGEDTQYF. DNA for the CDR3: TGTGCCAGCCACCCGGGACTAGCGGGAGAAGATACGCAGTATTTT.